Listed below are T cell receptor beta chains from one sample, sequenced in a study of T cells after yellow fever vaccination. TCRdb analysed the 5' RACE reads with MiXCR anew, one entry per CDR3 protein. This table has 200,000 to 300,000 distinct CDR3 sequences, 13% appearing once. Material: CD4+ T cells sorted from PBMCs, obtained 45 days after the yellow fever booster vaccination. Receptor source: a young man who received the YFV17D yellow fever vaccine. Both conserved end residues are part of each CDR3. The order of the fields is J gene, D gene, clone size, V gene, CDR3 DNA, CDR3 protein. The D gene is left open where the match is weak. Expanded clones get a size class; other rows say once, few or many, or leave the size out.

TRBJ1-2 NA few TRBV29-1 TGCAGCGTTGAATCCGGGCCGGGGTACGTTCGCTATGGCTACACCTTC CSVESGPGYVRYGYTF
TRBJ2-3 NA NA TRBV20-1 TGCAGTGCTAGAGATAACCGGTTCGAAGATACGCAGTATTTT CSARDNRFEDTQYF
TRBJ2-3 NA few TRBV29-1 TGCAGCGTCGCTTTAGTCCAAAACACAGATACGCAGTATTTT CSVALVQNTDTQYF
TRBJ2-7 NA NA TRBV27 TGTGCCAGCAGTTCCCGACGCGACGTCTACGAGCAGTACTTC CASSSRRDVYEQYF
TRBJ2-5 NA few TRBV7-6 TGTGCCAGCAGCTTAGGAGTTGAAGAGACCCAGTACTTC CASSLGVEETQYF
TRBJ1-5 NA NA TRBV7-2 TGTGCCAGCAGCTTAGTTCAGGGCGCCGGGCCCCAGCATTTT CASSLVQGAGPQHF
TRBJ2-1 NA few TRBV7-9 TGTGCCAGCAGCCCGACAAACCCCTACAATGAGCAGTTCTTC CASSPTNPYNEQFF
TRBJ1-4 NA few TRBV19 TGTGCCAGCAAGAGGGACCGCGGTAATGAAAAACTGTTTTTT CASKRDRGNEKLFF
TRBJ1-1 NA NA TRBV20-1 TGCAGTGCTAGTGTTAACGCTGAAGCTTTCTTT CSASVNAEAFF
TRBJ2-2 TRBD1 NA TRBV29-1 TGCAGCGTTGGACAGGGGGCGAACACCGGGGAGCTGTTTTTT CSVGQGANTGELFF
TRBJ2-5 NA NA TRBV7-2 TGTGCCAGCAGCGCGGACCATCAAGAGACCCAGTACTTC CASSADHQETQYF
TRBJ2-3 NA NA TRBV7-9 TGTGCCAGCATCCGACCTGAGGGGACAGATACGCAGTATTTT CASIRPEGTDTQYF
TRBJ2-7 TRBD1 NA TRBV7-2 TGTGCCAGCAGCCCACAGGGGGACAAACGGCGCTACGAGCAGTACTTC CASSPQGDKRRYEQYF
TRBJ2-5 TRBD1 few TRBV20-1 TGCAGTGCTAGAGGGGACAGGGGCAAAGAGACCCAGTACTTC CSARGDRGKETQYF
TRBJ2-3 NA NA TRBV2 TGTGCCAGCAGTACCGCGGGGAGGGATACGCAGTATTTT CASSTAGRDTQYF
TRBJ1-1 NA many TRBV7-2 TGTGCCAGCAGCTCGAGCGTTAGAAACACTGAAGCTTTCTTT CASSSSVRNTEAFF
TRBJ2-6 NA NA TRBV3-1 TGTGCCAGCAGCCAAAGGGGCGGAGCTGGGGCCAACGTCCTGACTTTC CASSQRGGAGANVLTF
TRBJ1-1 NA few TRBV20-1 TGCAGTGCTAGAGCCGCTGGGGGACCGAAGAACACTGAAGCTTTCTTT CSARAAGGPKNTEAFF
TRBJ2-7 TRBD1 NA TRBV10-3 TGTGCCATGGGACAGGGCGTCTACGAGCAGTACTTC CAMGQGVYEQYF
TRBJ1-1 NA NA TRBV25-1 TGTGCCAGCAGTGAACAGCAGGGTAGAAACACTGAAGCTTTCTTT CASSEQQGRNTEAFF
TRBJ2-1 NA NA TRBV21-1 TGTGCCAGCGGAAAAAGGACTAGCTCCTACAATGAGCAGTTCTTC CASGKRTSSYNEQFF
TRBJ1-1 TRBD1 NA TRBV6-7 TGTGCCAGCAGGAGGACTTGGACAGGGCGATTCTTT CASRRTWTGRFF
TRBJ2-3 NA NA TRBV14 TGTGCCAGCAGCCACTACCGGGATACGCAGTATTTT CASSHYRDTQYF
TRBJ2-3 TRBD1 few TRBV7-2 TGTGCCAGCAGCTTTGGGACAGGGCGCACAGATACGCAGTATTTT CASSFGTGRTDTQYF
TRBJ1-3 NA NA TRBV10-3 TGTGCCATCAGTGAGTCGAAGGGGGGAAACACCATATATTTT CAISESKGGNTIYF
TRBJ2-5 NA few TRBV7-9 TGTGCCAGCAGCCGCCGGAGGTTAGAGACCCAGTACTTC CASSRRRLETQYF
TRBJ2-1 NA NA TRBV5-1 TGCGCCAGCAGCTTGGGCAGCAACTACAATGAGCAGTTCTTC CASSLGSNYNEQFF
TRBJ2-1 NA few TRBV20-1 TGCAGTGCTAGTAGTAACAATGAGCAGTTCTTC CSASSNNEQFF
TRBJ2-1 TRBD2 NA TRBV28 TGTGCCAGCAGCCCCCCAATCCTCTGGCGGGAGTTTAGGTTC CASSPPILWREFRF
TRBJ2-5 NA few TRBV7-2 TGTGCCAGCAGCACCGGGGCCCCCCGGAGGGAGACCCAGTACTTC CASSTGAPRRETQYF
TRBJ2-3 NA few TRBV18 TGTGCCAGCTCACCGAATGGGGCCCTCGCCGCGAATACGCAGTATTTT CASSPNGALAANTQYF
TRBJ2-3 TRBD2 many TRBV12-3/TRBV12-4 TGTGCCAGCAGTTTTAGCGGGTCAACCACAGATACGCAGTATTTT CASSFSGSTTDTQYF